These T cell receptor beta chains were read from a single sample in a study of long-term antiretroviral therapy in people with HIV. The repertoire was sequenced with immunoSEQ multiplex PCR; TCRdb's copy has only in-frame clones and lacks some. The sample shows around 21,000 clones, roughly 80% of them seen only once. The material sequenced was unsorted PBMCs, taken 0.2 years after starting antiretroviral therapy. These receptors were obtained from a woman aged 25 to 39 with HIV. CDR3s include the opening cysteine and the closing phenylalanine or tryptophan. Fields, in order: V gene, D gene, CDR3 protein. The D gene is left open where the match is weak.

V gene: TRBV11-2
D gene: .
CDR3 protein: CASSLARLAKNIQYF

V gene: TRBV5-1
D gene: .
CDR3 protein: CASSLDWSDKNIQYF

V gene: TRBV25-1
D gene: .
CDR3 protein: CASNRSPYNEQFF

V gene: TRBV4-2
D gene: .
CDR3 protein: CASSQVILIGGHLNQPQHF

V gene: TRBV5-1
D gene: TRBD2
CDR3 protein: CASNNDGGGLYNEQFF

V gene: TRBV5-1
D gene: .
CDR3 protein: CASSLERANTGELFF

V gene: TRBV6-5
D gene: .
CDR3 protein: CAGNEQFF

V gene: TRBV6-5
D gene: .
CDR3 protein: CASTDNYNEQFF

V gene: TRBV7-2
D gene: .
CDR3 protein: CASSSRDSYNSPLHF

V gene: TRBV5-6
D gene: TRBD1
CDR3 protein: CASSLGTGYNEQFF

V gene: TRBV9
D gene: .
CDR3 protein: CASSVGSGRGALSIYGYTF

V gene: TRBV9
D gene: .
CDR3 protein: CASGSGTYGYTF

V gene: TRBV9
D gene: TRBD1
CDR3 protein: CASIYGTGLTGELFF

V gene: TRBV2
D gene: TRBD1
CDR3 protein: CASRGDRVSRGYTDTQYF

V gene: TRBV2
D gene: .
CDR3 protein: CASGLGVEADTGELFF

V gene: TRBV7-3
D gene: TRBD1
CDR3 protein: CASSDMRTGPFTDTQYF

V gene: TRBV29-1
D gene: .
CDR3 protein: CSVGGEAFF

V gene: TRBV30
D gene: TRBD1
CDR3 protein: CARGPRGLGTEAFF

V gene: TRBV7-3
D gene: .
CDR3 protein: CASSLTPGLEGYTF

V gene: TRBV27
D gene: TRBD2
CDR3 protein: CASRFGGGNEQYF

V gene: TRBV2
D gene: .
CDR3 protein: CASSMDGAYGYTF

V gene: TRBV29-1
D gene: .
CDR3 protein: CSGSRSTEAFF

V gene: TRBV30
D gene: .
CDR3 protein: CAWNGYTF

V gene: TRBV5-1
D gene: .
CDR3 protein: CASSLPRLSPYNEQFF

V gene: TRBV27
D gene: .
CDR3 protein: CASSLFRTTGSPLHF

V gene: TRBV9
D gene: .
CDR3 protein: CASSDLGLNTEAFF

V gene: TRBV11-2
D gene: .
CDR3 protein: CASSLDSRDTQYF

V gene: TRBV18
D gene: .
CDR3 protein: CASSPQVEDYTF

V gene: TRBV6-1
D gene: .
CDR3 protein: CASSEKGARSPYGYTF

V gene: TRBV5-1
D gene: .
CDR3 protein: CASRPFGGYTEAFF

V gene: TRBV2
D gene: .
CDR3 protein: CASRLGNRPHYNEQFF

V gene: TRBV27
D gene: TRBD2
CDR3 protein: CASTPGTSGNNEQFF

V gene: TRBV7-9
D gene: .
CDR3 protein: CASSLVGGQTVSFF

V gene: TRBV7-8
D gene: .
CDR3 protein: CASSPHYGQPQHF

V gene: TRBV19
D gene: TRBD1
CDR3 protein: CASRIRAEGQGGAFF

V gene: TRBV5-6
D gene: .
CDR3 protein: CASSLGQMETQYF

V gene: TRBV6-6
D gene: .
CDR3 protein: CASSYIGYTEAFF